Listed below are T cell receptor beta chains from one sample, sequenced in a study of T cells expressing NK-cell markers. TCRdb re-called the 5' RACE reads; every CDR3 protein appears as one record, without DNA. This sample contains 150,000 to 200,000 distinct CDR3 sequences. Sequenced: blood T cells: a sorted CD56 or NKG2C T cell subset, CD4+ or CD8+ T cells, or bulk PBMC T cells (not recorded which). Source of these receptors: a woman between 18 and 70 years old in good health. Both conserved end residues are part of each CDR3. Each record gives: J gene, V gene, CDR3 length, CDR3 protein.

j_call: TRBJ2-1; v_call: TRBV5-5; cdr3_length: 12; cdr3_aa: CASSFYVGEQFF
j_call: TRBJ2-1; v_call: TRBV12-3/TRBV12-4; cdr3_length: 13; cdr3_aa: CASSLREGSEQFF
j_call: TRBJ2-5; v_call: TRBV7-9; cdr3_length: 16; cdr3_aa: CASNSGGGGQEETQYF
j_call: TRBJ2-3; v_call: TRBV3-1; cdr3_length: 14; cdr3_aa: CASSPRGGGDTQYF
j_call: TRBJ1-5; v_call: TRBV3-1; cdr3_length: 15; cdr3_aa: CASSQDTQPNQPQHF
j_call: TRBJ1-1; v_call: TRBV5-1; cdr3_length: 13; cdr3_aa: CASSSTLNTEAFF
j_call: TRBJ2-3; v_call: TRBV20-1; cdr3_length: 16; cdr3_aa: CSARDRWREGPDTQYF
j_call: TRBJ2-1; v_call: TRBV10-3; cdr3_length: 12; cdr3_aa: CAISGGGNEQFF
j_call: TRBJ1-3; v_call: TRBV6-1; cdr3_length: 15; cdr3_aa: CASSETTGGWYTIYF
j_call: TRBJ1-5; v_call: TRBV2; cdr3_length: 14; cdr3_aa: CASGLQGARQPQHF
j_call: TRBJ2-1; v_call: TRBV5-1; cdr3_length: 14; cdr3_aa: CASTGLAGGHEQFF
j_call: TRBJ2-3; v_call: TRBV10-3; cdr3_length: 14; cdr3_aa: CATTSGSVTDTQYF
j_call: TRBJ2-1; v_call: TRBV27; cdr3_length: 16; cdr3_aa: CASSLLWQVGYNEQFF
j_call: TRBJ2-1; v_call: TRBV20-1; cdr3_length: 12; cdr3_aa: CSAGGPAREQFF
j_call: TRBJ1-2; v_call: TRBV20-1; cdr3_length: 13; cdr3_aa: CSASRGRGGGYTF
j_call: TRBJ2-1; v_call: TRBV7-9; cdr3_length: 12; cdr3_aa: CASSFSPGEQFF
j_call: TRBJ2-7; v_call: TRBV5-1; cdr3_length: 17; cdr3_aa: CASSLGLAGAFSYEQYF
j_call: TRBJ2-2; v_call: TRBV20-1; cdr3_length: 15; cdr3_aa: CSARWLAVDTGELFF
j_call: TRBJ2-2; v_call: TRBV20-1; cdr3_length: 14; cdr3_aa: CSARRTSGSGELFF
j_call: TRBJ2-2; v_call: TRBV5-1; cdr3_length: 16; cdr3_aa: CASSGQGRANTGELFF
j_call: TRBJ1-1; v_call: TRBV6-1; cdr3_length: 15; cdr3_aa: CASRVTGFMNTEAFF
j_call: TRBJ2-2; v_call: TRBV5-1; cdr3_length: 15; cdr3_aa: CASSIGQGRTGELFF
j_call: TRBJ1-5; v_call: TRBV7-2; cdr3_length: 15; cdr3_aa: CASSRAGGWNQPQHF
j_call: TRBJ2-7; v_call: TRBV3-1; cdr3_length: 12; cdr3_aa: CASSPSPGEQYF
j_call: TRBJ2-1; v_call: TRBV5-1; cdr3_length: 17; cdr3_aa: CASSLGLAGGPGNEQFF
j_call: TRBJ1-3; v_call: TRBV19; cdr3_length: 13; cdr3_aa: CASNEDSGNTIYF
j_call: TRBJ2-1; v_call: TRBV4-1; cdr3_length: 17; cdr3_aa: CASSQGSGTGILHEQFF
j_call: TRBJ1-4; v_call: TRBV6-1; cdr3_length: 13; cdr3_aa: CASIRQWAEKLFF
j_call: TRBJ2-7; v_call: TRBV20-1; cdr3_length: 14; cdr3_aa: CSAIPSGSVYEQYF
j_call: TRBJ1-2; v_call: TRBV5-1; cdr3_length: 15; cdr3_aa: CASSEDVGQSYGYTF
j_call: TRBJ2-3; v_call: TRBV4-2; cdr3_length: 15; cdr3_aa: CASSQGGLATDTQYF
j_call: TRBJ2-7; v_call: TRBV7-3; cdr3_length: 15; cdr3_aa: CASSLSASGPYEQYF
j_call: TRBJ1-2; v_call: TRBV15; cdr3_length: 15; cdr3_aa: CATSRMTLANYGYTF
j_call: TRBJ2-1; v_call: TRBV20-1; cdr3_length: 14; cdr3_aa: CSAPFSGGATEQFF
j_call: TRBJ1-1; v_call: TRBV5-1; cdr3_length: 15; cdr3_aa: CASSLRTGGDTEAFF
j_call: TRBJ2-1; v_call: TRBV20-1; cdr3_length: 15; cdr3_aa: CSAYTSGGQYNEQFF
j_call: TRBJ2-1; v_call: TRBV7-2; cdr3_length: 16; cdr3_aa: CASSFFFGPGYNEQFF
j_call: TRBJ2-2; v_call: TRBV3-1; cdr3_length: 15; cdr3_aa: CASSQGGSNTGELFF
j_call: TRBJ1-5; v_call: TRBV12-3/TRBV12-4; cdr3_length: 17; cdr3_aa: CASSLAGAVYSNQPQHF
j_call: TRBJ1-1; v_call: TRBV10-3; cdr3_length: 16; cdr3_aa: CAISGPVTGGYTEAFF
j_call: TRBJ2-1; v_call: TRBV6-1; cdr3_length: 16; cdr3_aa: CASTRRLRGGNNEQFF
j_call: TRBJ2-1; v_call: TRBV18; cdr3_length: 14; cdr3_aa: CASSAGLAANEQFF
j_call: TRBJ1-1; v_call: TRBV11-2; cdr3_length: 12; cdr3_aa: CASSLEEGKAFF
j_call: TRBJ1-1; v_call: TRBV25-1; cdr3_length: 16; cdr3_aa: CASLSGTGGADTEAFF
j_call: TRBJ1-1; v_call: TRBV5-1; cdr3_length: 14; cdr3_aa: CASSFQLENTEAFF
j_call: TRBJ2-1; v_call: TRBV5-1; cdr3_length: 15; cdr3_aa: CASSSTGANHNEQFF
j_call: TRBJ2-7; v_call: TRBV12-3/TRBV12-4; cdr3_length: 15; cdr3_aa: CASSFGEDRGLEQYF
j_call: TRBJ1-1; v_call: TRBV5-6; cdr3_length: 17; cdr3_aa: CASSSTETAYMNTEAFF
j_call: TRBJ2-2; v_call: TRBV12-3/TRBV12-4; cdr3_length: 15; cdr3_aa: CASSLSGDNTGELFF
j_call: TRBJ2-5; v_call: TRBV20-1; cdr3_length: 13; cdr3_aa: CSAESLPRETQYF
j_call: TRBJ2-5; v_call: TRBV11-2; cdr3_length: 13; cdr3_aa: CASSLGRQETQYF
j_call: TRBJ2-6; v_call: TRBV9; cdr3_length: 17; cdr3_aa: CASSVSGTNSGANVLTF
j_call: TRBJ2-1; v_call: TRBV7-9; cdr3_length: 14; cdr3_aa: CASRRAGAYNEQFF
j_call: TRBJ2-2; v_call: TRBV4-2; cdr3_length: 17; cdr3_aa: CASSQDYGGRGTGELFF
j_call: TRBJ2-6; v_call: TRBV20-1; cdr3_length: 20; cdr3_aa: CSARDMRGDPSDSGANVLTF
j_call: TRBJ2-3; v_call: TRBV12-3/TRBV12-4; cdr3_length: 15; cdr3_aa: CASSFKRGRASTQYF